This TCR beta chain was observed in a study of blood T cell repertoires in COVID-19. The data were produced by immunoSEQ multiplex PCR, yet TCRdb's version contains in-frame clones alone and is incomplete. This table holds about 190,000 clones, 65% to 85% found once. V was clipped by 6 bases and J by 3 bases; unmatched bases: 7. Germline V gene data show CDR1 as ENHRY and CDR2 as SYGVKD. The CDR3 is made up of 14 amino acids. Sequencing used PBMCs or T cells enriched from blood (not recorded which). The source is a woman between 25 and 40 years old who had been exposed to COVID-19. The chain combines TRBV10-3 with TRBJ2-7; TRBD1 agrees at 8 bases. The CDR3 DNA reads as TGTGCCATCAGGGGACAGGCGAGTCTCTACGAGCAGTACTTC. Translation: CAIRGQASLYEQYF.